This passage covers 32 T cell receptor beta chains from one sample sequenced in a study of cytomegalovirus exposure and HLA in healthy donors. A multiplex PCR was run with 60 Vbeta primers and 13 Jbeta primers. Sequencing was performed with immunoSEQ multiplex PCR; in TCRdb, only in-frame clones are kept and a portion is missing. The sample shows over 150,000 clones, more than 60% of them seen only once. Sequenced material: PBMCs. The receptors were sampled from a male donor in good health and CMV-seronegative.

The V call is TRBV27, the J call TRBJ2-1, with 12 bases aligning to TRBD2. V dropped 3 bases and J dropped 9; count of bases not matched to a gene: 9. In germline, CDR1 is MNHEY, CDR2 SMNVEV (reference sequence). The length of the CDR3 is 16 residues. CDR3 sequence (DNA): TGTGCCAGCAGTTTTTCGGCTAGCGGGGGGGCCGGTGAGCAGTTCTTC. Its translation is CASSFSASGGAGEQFF.

The CDR3 loop is CASSTLTGMNTEAFF. CDR3 coding DNA: TGTGCCAGCAGCACTCTGACAGGGATGAACACTGAAGCTTTCTTT. This chain links TRBV7-9 with TRBJ1-1, with 7 bases lining up with TRBD1. The CDR3 is 15 residues long. From germline, CDR1 is SEHNR and CDR2 FQNEAQ (reference sequence). Germline trimming cut 5 bases from V and 0 bases from J; bases unmatched to any gene: 6.

The chain carries TRBV7-2 and TRBJ2-1; TRBD2 is a possible D gene (6 bases). V gave up 4 bases and J gave up 10 bases, with 14 bases separating them. Per the germline V gene, CDR1 is SGHTA and CDR2 is FQGNSA. CDR3 size: 13 residues. The CDR3 DNA is TGTGCCAGCAGCTCCCTAGGCGGGGAAGAGCAGTTCTTC. This gives the protein CASSSLGGEEQFF.

As DNA, the CDR3 is TGTGCCTGGAGTGTAAGGGGACTAGCGGTCCCCGGGGCCCAGTACTTC. Translated, it gives CAWSVRGLAVPGAQYF. The V and J genes are TRBV30 and TRBJ2-5; 11 nucleotides line up with TRBD2. Germline assignment: CDR1 GTSNPN and CDR2 SVGIG (reference sequence). J was trimmed by 9 bases and V by 0 bases; bases with no gene match: 12. CDR3 length equals 16 residues.

This clone was detected once. Other DNA sequences in this specimen translate into the identical CDR3. V and J are TRBV5-1 and TRBJ1-1; TRBD1 matches at 9 bases. V shed 2 bases, J shed 8 bases, and the junction held 4 bases outside the gene matches. The CDR3 covers 13 residues. From germline, CDR1 is SGHRS and CDR2 YFSETQ. CDR3 coding DNA: TGCGCCAGCAGCTTTACAGGGGGCACAGAAGCTTTCTTT. Protein sequence: CASSFTGGTEAFF.

The chain joins TRBV9 to TRBJ2-7, with a weak D call TRBD2 (7 bases). The germline CDR1 and CDR2 sequences are SGDLS and YYNGEE. V lost 3 bases and J lost 7, with 17 bases in between. The CDR3 length is 14 residues. CDR3 sequence: CASSGGGLYREQYF. CDR3 DNA: TGTGCCAGCAGCGGAGGGGGACTATACCGAGAGCAGTACTTC. The whole variable domain, remainder taken from reference TRBV9 and TRBJ2-7, is DSGVTQTPKHLITATGQRVTLRCSPRSGDLSVYWYQQSLDQGLQFLIQYYNGEERAKGNILERFSAQQFPDLHSELNLSSLELGDSALYFCASSGGGLYREQYFGPGTRLTVT.

This clone was seen a handful of times. The V call is TRBV6-5, the J call TRBJ1-4; TRBD1 matches 8 bases. V dropped 6 bases and J dropped 7; count of bases not matched to a gene: 4. The CDR3 sequence is 13 residues long. Germline assignment: CDR1 MNHEY and CDR2 SVGAGI. Here the CDR3 DNA reads TGTGCCAGCAGGGACAGGGATCGTGAAAAACTGTTTTTT. Translated, it gives CASRDRDREKLFF.

The V call is TRBV7-8, the J call TRBJ2-3; the match to TRBD2 covers 12 bases. The V segment lost 2 bases and the J segment 1 base; nucleotides outside the gene matches: 1. This CDR3 region has 16 residues. Per the germline V gene, CDR1 is SGHVS and CDR2 is FQNEAQ. The CDR3 region has the DNA TGTGCCAGCAGCTTAAGACTAGCGGGGGGCACAGATACGCAGTATTTT. Its protein product is CASSLRLAGGTDTQYF. Drawing the rest from reference TRBV7-8 and TRBJ2-3, the complete variable domain is GAGVSQSPRYKVAKRGQDVALRCDPISGHVSLFWYQQALGQGPEFLTYFQNEAQLDKSGLPSDRFFAERPEGSVSTLKIQRTQQEDSAVYLCASSLRLAGGTDTQYFGPGTRLTVL.

The chain couples TRBV30 to TRBJ2-6, with unresolved D. The CDR3 runs 17 residues. The germline CDR1 and CDR2 sequences are GTSNPN and SVGIG (reference sequence). The V end lost 0 bases, the J end lost 0 bases, and 12 bases lay between the germline ends. The CDR3 protein is CAWSVYPLSSGANVLTF. CDR3 sequence (DNA): TGTGCCTGGAGTGTCTACCCATTAAGCTCTGGGGCCAACGTCCTGACTTTC.

This chain joins TRBV5-6 and TRBJ2-7; D might be TRBD1 (5 bases). CDR1 and CDR2 (germline): SGHDT, YYEEEE. The CDR3 has 12 residues. Trimming stripped 2 bases from V and 4 bases from J, with 7 bases between. The CDR3 sequence: CASSFQGYEQYF. CDR3 sequence (DNA): TGTGCCAGCAGCTTCCAGGGTTACGAGCAGTACTTC. The whole variable domain, filled in from reference TRBV5-6 and TRBJ2-7, reads DAGVTQSPTHLIKTRGQQVTLRCSPKSGHDTVSWYQQALGQGPQFIFQYYEEEERQRGNFPDRFSGHQFPNYSSELNVNALLLGDSALYLCASSFQGYEQYFGPGTRLTVT.

This chain joins TRBV18 and TRBJ2-7; 7 bases are a match to TRBD2. Germline assignment: CDR1 KGHSH and CDR2 LQKENI. The V and J ends lost 2 bases and 7 bases, in that order; junction bases with no gene match: 2. The CDR3 covers 12 residues. The CDR3 bases are TGTGCCAGCTCACCAGGGAGGGGAGAGCAGTACTTC. Translating it yields CASSPGRGEQYF.

The rearrangement links TRBV4-1 to TRBJ2-7, with D perhaps matching TRBD2 (5 bases). V lost 1 base to trimming and J lost 5 bases, with 18 bases between them. Per the germline V gene, CDR1 is MGHRA and CDR2 is YSYEKL. The CDR3 covers 16 residues. CDR3 coding DNA: TGCGCCAGCAGCCAAGTCGCTCGCGGGTTGAACAACGAGCAGTACTTC. It codes for CASSQVARGLNNEQYF.

V usage is TRBV14 and J usage is TRBJ2-2; D is unclear. The germline V gene encodes CDR1 SGHDN and CDR2 FVKESK. V was pared by 1 base and J by 7 bases, with 7 bases between. CDR3 length: 13 amino acids. The CDR3 DNA sequence: TGTGCCAGCAGCCAAGTAGCAGTCGGGGAGCTGTTTTTT. As protein: CASSQVAVGELFF.

The genes are TRBV27 and TRBJ2-1; TRBD2 matches at 9 bases. Germline V gives CDR1 MNHEY, CDR2 SMNVEV (reference sequence). V shed 0 bases, J shed 10 bases, and the junction held 4 bases outside the gene matches. This CDR3 comprises 14 residues. The CDR3 loop reads CASSLSPGLAEQFF. In DNA form, the CDR3 reads TGTGCCAGCAGTTTATCCCCAGGACTAGCGGAGCAGTTCTTC.

The V call is TRBV7-3, the J call TRBJ2-1; 10 nucleotides align to TRBD2. The CDR3 totals 14 residues. Germline V gene data show CDR1 as SGHTA and CDR2 as FQGTGA. V shed 5 bases and J 2 bases; nucleotides not matched to a gene: 0. CDR3 sequence reads: CASSSGGAYNEQFF. The CDR3 DNA sequence: TGTGCCAGCAGCAGCGGGGGGGCCTACAATGAGCAGTTCTTC.

The chain employs TRBV6-1 and TRBJ2-1; perhaps TRBD2 as D (6 bases). Per the germline V gene, CDR1 is MNHNS and CDR2 is SASEGT. The CDR3 sequence is 15 residues long. Trimming left V 6 bases short and J 2 bases short, with 14 bases between. CDR3 sequence: CASRTTSSAYNEQFF. The CDR3 nucleotides are TGTGCCAGCAGGACGACTAGTTCGGCCTACAATGAGCAGTTCTTC.

The gene calls are TRBV7-2 and TRBJ1-5, with a weak D call TRBD1 (6 bases). The CDR3 has 13 residues. Germline lookup yields CDR1 SGHTA and CDR2 FQGNSA. Trimming shortened V by 5 bases and J by 4 bases, and 9 bases separated the two germline ends. CDR3 nucleotides: TGTGCCAGCAGCCCGGACAGAAATCAGCCCCAGCATTTT. Protein: CASSPDRNQPQHF.

The chain uses TRBV18 and TRBJ1-1; 9 bases are a match to TRBD1. This CDR3 is built from 16 residues. The V and J ends lost 3 bases and 1 base, in that order; junction bases with no gene match: 6. Germline loops: CDR1 KGHSH, CDR2 LQKENI. CDR3 in amino acids: CASSPTGTGWNTEAFF. The CDR3 DNA sequence: TGTGCCAGCTCACCTACCGGGACAGGGTGGAACACTGAAGCTTTCTTT.

The chain employs TRBV5-6 and TRBJ1-5, with 7 bases matching TRBD1. The CDR3 extends over 16 amino acids. V was pared by 2 bases and J by 7 bases, with 12 bases of the junction left unmatched. The germline V gene has CDR1 SGHDT and CDR2 YYEEEE. The DNA of the CDR3 is TGTGCCAGCAGCTTTCAAGGGGGCGCATCCACACAGCCCCAGCATTTT. As protein: CASSFQGGASTQPQHF.

This rearrangement joins TRBV7-6 to TRBJ1-5; D is possibly TRBD1 (6 bases). The V and J ends lost 5 bases and 0 bases respectively, with 11 bases between them. Germline values: CDR1 SGHVS, CDR2 FNYEAQ. The CDR3 length is 15 residues. CDR3 sequence reads: CASSAGTTSNQPQHF. CDR3 DNA sequence: TGTGCCAGCAGCGCCGGGACAACTAGCAATCAGCCCCAGCATTTT.

The J gene is TRBJ2-3, the V gene TRBV27, with D possibly TRBD1 on 5 matching bases. This CDR3 contains 13 residues. V shed 0 bases and J shed 8 bases, with 9 bases lying between them. In germline, CDR1 is MNHEY, CDR2 SMNVEV (reference sequence). This chain's CDR3 is CASSLSTVGTQYF. In DNA form, the CDR3 reads TGTGCCAGCAGTTTATCGACAGTTGGTACGCAGTATTTT.

This rearrangement joins TRBV5-1 to TRBJ1-1; 7 bases map to TRBD1. Germline-derived CDR1 and CDR2 are SGHRS and YFSETQ. Trimming removed 2 bases from V and 3 bases from J; junction bases left unmatched: 7. The length of the CDR3 is 15 residues. The DNA of the CDR3 is TGCGCCAGCAGCTTCGACAGGGTCGGGTACACTGAAGCTTTCTTT. Protein: CASSFDRVGYTEAFF.

The rearrangement links TRBV13 to TRBJ2-3; 8 bases agree with TRBD1. With V trimmed by 6 bases and J by 4 bases, 9 bases remained unmatched. This CDR3 comprises 15 residues. The germline V gene has CDR1 PRHDT and CDR2 FYEKMQ (reference sequence). CDR3 bases: TGTGCCAGCAGTCCCGGGACAGGAATGGCAGATACGCAGTATTTT. It yields the protein CASSPGTGMADTQYF.

The chain recombines TRBV6-1 with TRBJ1-1; 8 bases map to TRBD1. V shed 5 bases, J shed 7 bases, and the junction held 9 bases outside the gene matches. There are 14 residues in the CDR3. The germline CDR1 and CDR2 sequences are MNHNS and SASEGT. This chain's CDR3 is CASSSIIQGVEAFF. The CDR3, as DNA: TGTGCCAGCAGTTCTATCATACAGGGGGTTGAAGCTTTCTTT.

This clone has a handful of counts. This chain uses TRBV7-2 with TRBJ1-4; 8 bases match TRBD1. Losses at the gene ends were 7 bases for V and 9 bases for J; bases not matched to a gene: 10. This CDR3 spans 14 amino acids. Germline CDR1 SGHTA, CDR2 FQGNSA. In DNA form, the CDR3 reads TGTGCCAGCAAACTGCTACAGGGGGGGCAAAAACTGTTTTTT. Its translation is CASKLLQGGQKLFF.

The chain combines TRBV2 with TRBJ1-2; 7 bases are a match to TRBD1. The junction had 2 bases not matched to a gene; V was cut back by 6 bases and J by 7 bases. This CDR3 contains 11 residues. CDR1 and CDR2 (germline): SNHLY, FYNNEI. The CDR3 region has the DNA TGTGCCAGCAGACAGGGGACTGGCTACACCTTC. This encodes CASRQGTGYTF.

The V and J genes are TRBV7-3 and TRBJ2-1; TRBD2 matches 10 bases. Losses at the gene ends were 2 bases for V and 7 bases for J; bases not matched to a gene: 2. This CDR3 has 14 residues. Per the germline V gene, CDR1 is SGHTA and CDR2 is FQGTGA. The CDR3 loop is CASSLLAGVNEQFF. The CDR3 DNA is TGTGCCAGCAGCTTACTAGCGGGAGTGAATGAGCAGTTCTTC.

V and J are TRBV5-1 and TRBJ1-1, with TRBD1 matching over 9 bases. This CDR3 contains 15 residues. V was clipped by 4 bases and J by 3 bases; unmatched bases: 7. The germline V gene encodes CDR1 SGHRS and CDR2 YFSETQ. CDR3 bases: TGCGCCAGCAGCCCACGGACAGGGGAGGACACTGAAGCTTTCTTT. Its translation is CASSPRTGEDTEAFF.

A few counts support this clone. V gene TRBV4-2 combines with J gene TRBJ2-6; D gene ambiguous. The V gene's germline CDR1 is LGHNA and CDR2 YNFKEQ. CDR3 length equals 16 residues. Trimming removed 4 bases from V and 0 bases from J, with 10 bases in between. In DNA form, the CDR3 reads TGTGCCAGCAGCCCGAGTGCTAGCTCTGGGGCCAACGTCCTGACTTTC. This translates into CASSPSASSGANVLTF.

The chain couples TRBV25-1 to TRBJ2-1, with D perhaps TRBD1 (5 bases). V was cut by 2 bases and J by 6 bases, with 17 bases left in between. This CDR3 has 16 amino acids. Germline loops: CDR1 MGHDK, CDR2 SYGVNS. In DNA form, the CDR3 reads TGTGCCAGCAGTGAAGGGCCTCGGTCAGGGCGCAATGAGCAGTTCTTC. Protein sequence: CASSEGPRSGRNEQFF.

V usage is TRBV10-3 and J usage is TRBJ1-1, with 9 nucleotides matching TRBD1. The V segment lost 10 bases and the J segment 7 bases; nucleotides outside the gene matches: 7. This CDR3 spans 12 amino acids. Germline V lookup: CDR1 ENHRY, CDR2 SYGVKD. CDR3 region: CATQTGGGEAFF. The CDR3 DNA reads TGTGCCACGCAAACAGGGGGCGGTGAAGCTTTCTTT.

The chain uses TRBV20-1 and TRBJ2-3; the D is unclear. CDR3 length: 11 amino acids. From germline, CDR1 is DFQATT and CDR2 SNEGSKA (reference sequence). V was trimmed by 5 bases and J by 2 bases, leaving 5 bases between them. CDR3 coding DNA: TGCAGTGCTGGGCTCACAGATACGCAGTATTTT. Translating it yields CSAGLTDTQYF.